The rows below give T cell receptor beta chains drawn from one sample of a study of shared clonotypes between healthy human individuals. Using immunoSEQ multiplex PCR, the repertoire was profiled, and TCRdb retains in-frame clones only, with some absent. Among about 820,000 clones, more than 85% were seen once, and the ten largest hold 24%. Material: naive CD8+ T cells sorted from blood. These receptors came from a man aged 25 to 45 in good health. The CDR3 runs from the conserved cysteine through the conserved F or W.

j_call,v_call,cdr3_aa
TRBJ1-1,TRBV7-9,CASSLLRDRGKTEAFF
TRBJ2-5,TRBV7-2,CASSRTSGIWETQYF
TRBJ2-1,TRBV28,CASRSGNEQFF
TRBJ1-4,TRBV5-5,CASSPTQGRGEKLFF
TRBJ2-7,TRBV27,CASSLIRTSGYEQYF
TRBJ2-1,TRBV6-5,CASSRQGAGEQFF
TRBJ2-7,TRBV5-4,CASSFSGSEQYF
TRBJ2-3,TRBV7-3,CASNVGSGEASPKALVADTQYF
TRBJ2-5,TRBV27,CASSLRTSGEQETQYF
TRBJ2-1,TRBV7-8,CASSLWASATSSYNEQFF
TRBJ1-1,TRBV6-5,CASSYSVPGTTEAFF
TRBJ1-1,TRBV25-1,CASSEVRNGNTEAFF
TRBJ2-3,TRBV11-3,CASSSWGDTQYF
TRBJ2-7,TRBV12-5,CASALGLAGTPGEQYF
TRBJ2-7,TRBV7-9,CASSPGQGDEQYF
TRBJ2-7,TRBV11-3,CASSPRPGTNYEQYF
TRBJ1-5,TRBV6-5,CASSFSEGSQPQHF
TRBJ1-5,TRBV4-1,CASSQPGSHSNQPQHF
TRBJ2-1,TRBV11-2,CASSQDRGQFF
TRBJ2-3,TRBV7-9,CASSRSIANTDTQYF
TRBJ2-4,TRBV29-1,CSVKLAGMENIQYF
TRBJ2-3,TRBV6-1,CATSSRDRVLDTQYF
TRBJ2-1,TRBV27,CASSLSGTSHYNEQFF
TRBJ2-1,TRBV27,CASSLRRGRNEQFF
TRBJ2-1,TRBV30,CAWGLAGNEQFF
TRBJ2-7,TRBV10-2,CASSDPTGYSYEQYF
TRBJ2-1,TRBV5-1,CASSLATGDEQFF
TRBJ2-7,TRBV28,CASSLDETPSEQYF
TRBJ2-1,TRBV7-6,CASSLVGPSEVYNEQFF
TRBJ2-5,TRBV14,CASSSRLSGRQETQYF
TRBJ2-4,TRBV15,CATSRDRLAGGTKNIQYF
TRBJ1-2,TRBV25-1,CASSGGVGGGNNYGYTF
TRBJ1-1,TRBV7-2,CASSLVSGQGFNTEAFF
TRBJ2-5,TRBV10-1,CASSTDRDRGGETQYF
TRBJ2-2,TRBV11-2,CASSHPGQGTTGELFF
TRBJ2-7,TRBV7-9,CASSTEEKYF
TRBJ2-5,TRBV5-4,CASSYGQPEKETQYF
TRBJ2-7,TRBV27,CASSLNGLAGSYEQYF
TRBJ2-2,TRBV7-9,CASSPRNRGVVELFF
TRBJ2-6,TRBV14,CASSLLASGANVLTF
TRBJ1-3,TRBV7-2,CASSLTGTGSGNTIYF
TRBJ2-1,TRBV28,CASSLAGLHSGRPYNEQFF
TRBJ2-1,TRBV7-9,CASSLITSGTYNEQFF
TRBJ2-7,TRBV18,CASSPYPNADRSYEQYF
TRBJ2-7,TRBV4-1,CASSQEPLFREQYF